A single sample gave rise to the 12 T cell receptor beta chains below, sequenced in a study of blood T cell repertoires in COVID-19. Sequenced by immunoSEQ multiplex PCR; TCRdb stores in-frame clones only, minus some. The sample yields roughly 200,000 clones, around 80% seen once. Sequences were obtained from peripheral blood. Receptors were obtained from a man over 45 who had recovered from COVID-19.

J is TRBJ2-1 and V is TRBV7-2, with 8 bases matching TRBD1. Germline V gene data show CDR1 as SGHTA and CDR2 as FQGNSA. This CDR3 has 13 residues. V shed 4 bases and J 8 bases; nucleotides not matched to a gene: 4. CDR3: CASSSDRVDEQFF. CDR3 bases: TGTGCCAGCAGCTCGGACAGGGTCGATGAGCAGTTCTTC. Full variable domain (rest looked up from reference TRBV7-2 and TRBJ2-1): GAGVSQSPSNKVTEKGKDVELRCDPISGHTALYWYRQSLGQGLEFLIYFQGNSAPDKSGLPSDRFSAERTGGSVSTLTIQRTQQEDSAVYLCASSSDRVDEQFFGPGTRLTVL.

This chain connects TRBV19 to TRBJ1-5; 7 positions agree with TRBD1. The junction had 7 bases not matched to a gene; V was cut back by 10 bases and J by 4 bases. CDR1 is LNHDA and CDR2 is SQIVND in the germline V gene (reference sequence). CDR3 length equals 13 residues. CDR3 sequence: CAIRQGNNQPQHF. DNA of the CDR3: TGTGCCATCAGACAGGGTAATAATCAGCCCCAGCATTTT.

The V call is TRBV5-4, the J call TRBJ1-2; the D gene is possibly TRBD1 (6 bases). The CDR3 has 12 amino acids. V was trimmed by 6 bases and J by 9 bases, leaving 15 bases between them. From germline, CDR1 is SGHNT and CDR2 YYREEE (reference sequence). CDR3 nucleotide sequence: TGTGCCAGCACCCGGGGGGGGGCTAGCTACACCTTC. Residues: CASTRGGASYTF.

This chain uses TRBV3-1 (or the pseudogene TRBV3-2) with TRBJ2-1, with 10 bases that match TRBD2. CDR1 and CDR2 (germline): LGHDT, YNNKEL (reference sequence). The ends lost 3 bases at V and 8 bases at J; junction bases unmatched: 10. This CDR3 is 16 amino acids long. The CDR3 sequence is CASSHQSSGGFYEQFF. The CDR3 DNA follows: TGTGCCAGCAGCCACCAATCTAGCGGGGGCTTTTATGAGCAGTTCTTC.

CDR3 region: CASCDPGTEAFF. The CDR3 nucleotides read TGTGCCAGCTGCGATCCTGGCACTGAAGCTTTCTTT. The chain links TRBV7-9 to TRBJ1-1; D gene unclear. Trimming left V 8 bases short and J 4 bases short, with 11 bases between. CDR1 SEHNR and CDR2 FQNEAQ come from the germline V gene (reference sequence). There are 12 residues in the CDR3.

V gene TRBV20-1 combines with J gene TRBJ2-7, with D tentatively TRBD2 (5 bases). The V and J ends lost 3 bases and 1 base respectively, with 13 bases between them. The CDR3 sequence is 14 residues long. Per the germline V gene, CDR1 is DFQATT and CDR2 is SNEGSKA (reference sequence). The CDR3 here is CSASLPGRSYEQYF. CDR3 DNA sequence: TGCAGTGCTAGTTTGCCTGGGAGATCCTACGAGCAGTACTTC.

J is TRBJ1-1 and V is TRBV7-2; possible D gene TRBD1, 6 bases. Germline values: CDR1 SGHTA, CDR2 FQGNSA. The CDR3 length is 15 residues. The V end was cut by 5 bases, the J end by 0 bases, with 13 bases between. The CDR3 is CASSPTGFMNTEAFF. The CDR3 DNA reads TGTGCCAGCAGCCCTACAGGGTTCATGAACACTGAAGCTTTCTTT.

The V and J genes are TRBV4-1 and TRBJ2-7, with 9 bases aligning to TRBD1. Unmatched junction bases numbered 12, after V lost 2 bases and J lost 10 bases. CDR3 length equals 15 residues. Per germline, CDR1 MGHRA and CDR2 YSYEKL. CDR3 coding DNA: TGCGCCAGCAGCCAACCGGGGACAGGGAGGAAGGAACAGTACTTC. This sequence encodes CASSQPGTGRKEQYF.

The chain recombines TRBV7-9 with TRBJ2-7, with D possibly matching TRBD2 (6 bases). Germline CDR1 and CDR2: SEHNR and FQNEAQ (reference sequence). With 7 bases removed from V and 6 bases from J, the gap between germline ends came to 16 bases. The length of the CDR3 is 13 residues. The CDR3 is CASNEVVGGEQYF. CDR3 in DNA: TGTGCCAGCAACGAGGTGGTCGGGGGCGAGCAGTACTTC.

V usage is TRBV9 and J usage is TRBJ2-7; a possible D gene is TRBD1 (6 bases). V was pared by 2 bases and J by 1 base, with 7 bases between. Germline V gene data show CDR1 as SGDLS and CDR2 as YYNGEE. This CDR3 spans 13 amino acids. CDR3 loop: CASSVGHSYEQYF. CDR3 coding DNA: TGTGCCAGCAGCGTGGGACATTCCTACGAGCAGTACTTC.

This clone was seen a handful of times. In DNA, the CDR3 is TGCGCCAGCAGCCAGGACTTCCGCGGGACTGGCACCGGGGAGCTGTTTTTT. This sequence encodes CASSQDFRGTGTGELFF. J is TRBJ2-2 and V is TRBV4-1, with a tentative D call TRBD2 (6 bases). This CDR3 is 17 amino acids long. CDR1 is MGHRA, CDR2 YSYEKL, per germline. V gave up 3 bases and J gave up 4 bases, with 18 bases separating them.

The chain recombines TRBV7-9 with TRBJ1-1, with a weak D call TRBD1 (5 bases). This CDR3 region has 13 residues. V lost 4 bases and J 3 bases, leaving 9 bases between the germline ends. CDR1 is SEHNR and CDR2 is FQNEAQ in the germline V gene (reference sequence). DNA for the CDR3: TGTGCCAGCAGCTGGACGGGGGACACTGAAGCTTTCTTT. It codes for CASSWTGDTEAFF.